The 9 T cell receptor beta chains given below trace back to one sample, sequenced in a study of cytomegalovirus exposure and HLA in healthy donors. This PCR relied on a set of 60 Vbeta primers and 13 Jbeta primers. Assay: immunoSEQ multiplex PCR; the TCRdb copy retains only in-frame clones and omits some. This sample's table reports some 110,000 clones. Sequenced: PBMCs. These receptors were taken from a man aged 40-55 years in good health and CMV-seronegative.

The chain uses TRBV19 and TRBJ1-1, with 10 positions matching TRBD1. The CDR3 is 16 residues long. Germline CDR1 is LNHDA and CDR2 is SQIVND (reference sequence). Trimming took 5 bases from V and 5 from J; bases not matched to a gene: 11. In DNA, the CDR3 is TGTGCCAGTAGTTCGGGAGACAGGGGGCGAGGAACTGAAGCTTTCTTT. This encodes CASSSGDRGRGTEAFF.

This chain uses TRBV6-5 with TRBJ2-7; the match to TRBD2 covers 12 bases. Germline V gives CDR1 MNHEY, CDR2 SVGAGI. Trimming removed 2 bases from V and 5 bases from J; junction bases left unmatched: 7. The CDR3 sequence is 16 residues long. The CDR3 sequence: CASSYKRLAGVNEQYF. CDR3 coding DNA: TGTGCCAGCAGTTACAAGAGACTAGCGGGAGTCAACGAGCAGTACTTC.

DNA of the CDR3: TGTGCCAGCAGCGAACAGGGACATGGCACTGAAGCTTTCTTT. Protein product: CASSEQGHGTEAFF. This sequence joins TRBV4-2 and TRBJ1-1; D is possibly TRBD1 (6 bases). Germline CDR1 reads LGHNA; CDR2 reads YNFKEQ. V lost 5 bases and J 4 bases, leaving 14 bases between the germline ends. The CDR3 is 14 amino acids.

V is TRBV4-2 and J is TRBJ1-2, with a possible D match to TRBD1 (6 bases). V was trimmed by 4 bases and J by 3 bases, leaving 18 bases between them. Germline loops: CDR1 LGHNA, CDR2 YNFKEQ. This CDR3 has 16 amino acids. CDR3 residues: CASSPSGGPRDYGYTF. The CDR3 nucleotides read TGTGCCAGCAGCCCGAGCGGGGGGCCTAGGGACTATGGCTACACCTTC.

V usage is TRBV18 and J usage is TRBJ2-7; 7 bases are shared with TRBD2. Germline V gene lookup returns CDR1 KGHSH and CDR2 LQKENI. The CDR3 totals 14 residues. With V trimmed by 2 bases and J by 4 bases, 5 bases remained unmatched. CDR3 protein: CASSPGGEPYEQYF. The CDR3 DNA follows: TGTGCCAGCTCACCAGGGGGGGAGCCTTACGAGCAGTACTTC.

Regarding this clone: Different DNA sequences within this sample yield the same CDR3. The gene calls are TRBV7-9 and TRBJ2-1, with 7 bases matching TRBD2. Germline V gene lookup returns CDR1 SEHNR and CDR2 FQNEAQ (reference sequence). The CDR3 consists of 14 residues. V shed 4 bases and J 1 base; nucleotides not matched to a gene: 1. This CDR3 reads CASSSGLSYNEQFF. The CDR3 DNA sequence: TGTGCCAGCAGCTCGGGACTATCCTACAATGAGCAGTTCTTC.

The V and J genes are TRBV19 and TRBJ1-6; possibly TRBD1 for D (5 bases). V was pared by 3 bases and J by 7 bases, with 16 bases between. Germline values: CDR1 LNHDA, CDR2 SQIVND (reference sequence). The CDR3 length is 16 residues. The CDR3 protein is CASSIRVYAGNSPLHF. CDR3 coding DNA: TGTGCCAGTAGTATCAGGGTTTACGCAGGAAATTCACCCCTCCACTTT. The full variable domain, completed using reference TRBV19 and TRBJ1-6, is DGGITQSPKYLFRKEGQNVTLSCEQNLNHDAMYWYRQDPGQGLRLIYYSQIVNDFQKGDIAEGYSVSREKKESFPLTVTSAQKNPTAFYLCASSIRVYAGNSPLHFGNGTRLTVT.

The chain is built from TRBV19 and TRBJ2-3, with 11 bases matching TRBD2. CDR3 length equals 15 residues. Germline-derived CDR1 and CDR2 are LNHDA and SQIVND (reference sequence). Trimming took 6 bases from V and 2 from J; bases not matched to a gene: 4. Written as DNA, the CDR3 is TGTGCCAGTAGCTTAGCGGGAGGGTTCACAGATACGCAGTATTTT. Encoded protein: CASSLAGGFTDTQYF.

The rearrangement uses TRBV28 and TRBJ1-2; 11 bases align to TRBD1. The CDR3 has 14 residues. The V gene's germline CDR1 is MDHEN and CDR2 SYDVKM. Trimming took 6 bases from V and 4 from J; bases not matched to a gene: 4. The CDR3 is CASSHGQGAYGYTF. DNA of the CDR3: TGTGCCAGCAGCCACGGACAGGGGGCCTATGGCTACACCTTC.